The clone carrying this TCR beta chain was seen repeatedly, ten times or more. The sample belongs to a study of tumor-infiltrating lymphocytes in glioblastoma multiforme. Germline CDR1 MGHDK, CDR2 SYGVNS. The V and J ends lost 4 bases and 4 bases, in that order; junction bases with no gene match: 7. The CDR3 has 16 amino acids. TCR beta libraries were built from RNA through three nested multiplex PCR rounds using modified ARM-PCR. TCRdb analysed the multiplex PCR reads with MiXCR anew, one entry per CDR3 protein. The sample shows about 15,000 distinct CDR3 sequences, over 65% of them seen only once. J is TRBJ2-2 and V is TRBV25-1; 9 bases agree with TRBD1. Sequencing was performed on brain tumor tissue. The receptor's source is a male donor with glioblastoma. The CDR3 reads CASSVSGQGRTGELFF. DNA of the CDR3: TGTGCCAGCAGTGTATCGGGACAGGGACGCACCGGGGAGCTGTTTTTT.